These 9 T cell receptor beta chains came from one sample sequenced in a study of patients and donors after allogeneic stem cell transplantation. Each CDR3 protein gets one entry after TCRdb re-called the RT-PCR reads with MiXCR. The sample yields around 9,000 distinct CDR3 sequences, around 4.1% seen once. Specimen: blood, either unsorted or a sorted T cell fraction (not recorded which). The origin of the receptors is a human donor who was either an allogeneic HSCT recipient or a stem cell or donor lymphocyte infusion donor (not recorded which). It is not recorded whose cells these are; they may come from a transplant donor.

This clonotype occurred many times. The rearrangement links TRBV7-3 to TRBJ2-3, with a tentative D call TRBD1 (6 bases). Germline V gives CDR1 SGHTA, CDR2 FQGTGA. This CDR3 has 15 residues. V lost 2 bases to trimming and J lost 4 bases, with 13 bases between them. CDR3 coding DNA: TGTGCCAGCAGCTTACTAGGACAGAACCCAGATACGCAGTATTTT. This translates into CASSLLGQNPDTQYF.

This clonotype occurred many times. V gene TRBV24-1 combines with J gene TRBJ2-3, with TRBD2 matching 12 bases. This CDR3 region has 16 residues. The trim removed 4 bases at V and 4 bases at J, leaving 5 bases unmatched. Per germline, CDR1 KGHDR and CDR2 SFDVKD. In DNA form, the CDR3 reads TGTGCCACCAGTGAGCCTCTAGCGGGAGGGGCAGATACGCAGTATTTT. It encodes CATSEPLAGGADTQYF.

In its sample, this clonotype was seen many times. The chain uses TRBV6-4 and TRBJ1-6; 7 bases fit TRBD1. V was clipped by 4 bases and J by 5 bases; unmatched bases: 2. The CDR3 totals 14 residues. Germline V gene lookup returns CDR1 MRHNA and CDR2 SNTAGT. The CDR3: CASSAGQHNSPLHF. As DNA, the CDR3 is TGTGCCAGCAGTGCGGGACAGCATAATTCACCCCTCCACTTT.

This clonotype appeared many times. The chain carries TRBV6-2 or TRBV6-3 and TRBJ2-2, with D perhaps TRBD2 (6 bases). CDR1 is MNHEY, CDR2 SVGEGT, per germline. CDR3 length equals 14 residues. The ends were cut back, 4 bases at V and 6 bases at J, with 12 bases in the middle. The CDR3 sequence is CASSSGTRAGELFF. CDR3 nucleotide sequence: TGTGCCAGCAGTTCCGGGACTCGGGCCGGGGAGCTGTTTTTT.

The sample holds many counts of this clonotype. The chain carries TRBV20-1 and TRBJ2-1, with TRBD2 identical over 8 bases. Per the germline V gene, CDR1 is DFQATT and CDR2 is SNEGSKA (reference sequence). The trim removed 0 bases at V and 9 bases at J, leaving 7 bases unmatched. The CDR3 is made up of 14 amino acids. The CDR3 loop is CSARDPSGSLEQFF. The CDR3 DNA reads TGCAGTGCTAGAGATCCCAGCGGGAGTCTTGAGCAGTTCTTC.

Ten or more counts support this clonotype. The chain couples TRBV2 to TRBJ2-7; TRBD1 aligns across 7 bases. Trimming at V came to 0 bases and at J to 2 bases, leaving 4 bases not matched to a gene. The germline CDR1 and CDR2 sequences are SNHLY and FYNNEI. The CDR3 contains 15 residues. The CDR3 sequence: CASSEAFQGAYEQYF. The CDR3 bases are TGTGCCAGCAGTGAAGCGTTCCAGGGGGCCTACGAGCAGTACTTC. Complete variable domain (other parts from reference TRBV2 and TRBJ2-7): EPEVTQTPSHQVTQMGQEVILRCVPISNHLYFYWYRQILGQKVEFLVSFYNNEISEKSEIFDDQFSVERPDGSNFTLKIRSTKLEDSAMYFCASSEAFQGAYEQYFGPGTRLTVT.

There are many counts of this clonotype. The rearrangement links TRBV7-9 to TRBJ1-2; 12 bases match TRBD1. The CDR3 runs 18 residues. Germline CDR1 reads SEHNR; CDR2 reads FQNEAQ (reference sequence). V was clipped by 1 base and J by 6 bases; unmatched bases: 12. CDR3 in DNA: TGTGCCAGCAGCTTAGGAGGCCTTAGGGGACAGGGGGCTGATGGCTACACCTTC. Amino acid sequence: CASSLGGLRGQGADGYTF. The complete variable domain, with remaining parts taken from reference TRBV7-9 and TRBJ1-2, reads DTGVSQNPRHKITKRGQNVTFRCDPISEHNRLYWYRQTLGQGPEFLTYFQNEAQLEKSRLLSDRFSAERPKGSFSTLEIQRTEQGDSAMYLCASSLGGLRGQGADGYTFGSGTRLTVV.

Within the sample, this clonotype is medium-sized. V is TRBV11-2 and J is TRBJ1-6; perhaps TRBD1 as D (6 bases). This CDR3 spans 16 amino acids. V lost 3 bases to trimming and J lost 5 bases, with 14 bases between them. In germline, CDR1 is SGHAT, CDR2 FQNNGV. Here the CDR3 reads CASSFRLGGNNSPLHF. Written as DNA, the CDR3 is TGTGCCAGCAGCTTTAGGCTAGGGGGGAATAATTCACCCCTCCACTTT. Drawing the rest from reference TRBV11-2 and TRBJ1-6, the complete variable domain is EAGVAQSPRYKIIEKRQSVAFWCNPISGHATLYWYQQILGQGPKLLIQFQNNGVVDDSQLPKDRFSAERLKGVDSTLKIQPAKLEDSAVYLCASSFRLGGNNSPLHFGNGTRLTVT.

Ten or more counts support this clonotype. The rearrangement uses TRBV29-1 and TRBJ1-2; a weak D match, TRBD1 (6 bases). Germline assignment: CDR1 SQVTM and CDR2 ANQGSEA. V was cut by 5 bases and J by 8 bases, with 12 bases left in between. CDR3 length: 11 amino acids. CDR3 loop: CSVWGPWGYTF. CDR3 sequence (DNA): TGCAGCGTTTGGGGGCCCTGGGGCTACACCTTC. The complete variable domain, with remaining parts taken from reference TRBV29-1 and TRBJ1-2, reads SAVISQKPSRDICQRGTSLTIQCQVDSQVTMMFWYRQQPGQSLTLIATANQGSEATYESGFVIDKFPISRPNLTFSTLTVSNMSPEDSSIYLCSVWGPWGYTFGSGTRLTVV.